Below, one T cell receptor (beta chain) is given with its context. This clone was detected only a few times. Its antigen is not yet known. No qualities accompany the bases; no much larger clone lies one base away. These data originate in a study of CD8+ T cells in alopecia areata (dated by TCRdb to the late 2010s). As for the study more broadly: Treated patients were enrolled in an open-label pilot trial of oral tofacitinib, 5 to 10 mg twice daily, for moderate-to-severe alopecia areata. High-throughput TCRbeta sequencing was used to examine T cell clonal expansion in alopecia areata in both the C3H/HeJ mouse model and human patients. TCRbeta CDR3 regions were amplified by immunoSEQ multiplex PCR with 35 Vbeta forward and 13 Jbeta reverse primers. RNA was obtained with the PAXgene miRNA kit for fixed scalp, the miRNeasy kit for PBMCs, and the RNeasy kit for mouse skin. Scalp clonality was compared among normal scalp (n=4), patchy alopecia areata scalp (n=8), and alopecia totalis/universalis scalp (n=8). In humans, TCRbeta sequencing was performed on scalp tissue and on sorted CD4+ and CD8+ peripheral blood T cells from healthy controls and from patients with patchy or totalis/universalis alopecia areata. Patients received tofacitinib for 6 to 18 months and were then followed off drug for 6 months to check for delayed response and recurrence. Patients on tofacitinib were biopsied at baseline and after 4 and 24 weeks of treatment, and several of the patients also had a later scalp biopsy. Summary of the overall study and its limitations: Compared with normal scalp, lesional scalp, particularly in alopecia totalis/universalis, had higher clonality and more expanded CD8+ clones, which suggests antigenic drive. Unlike mouse skin, where gammadelta T cells dominate, normal human skin contains resident alphabeta T cells that get sequenced too, which complicates analysis of the scalp TCR repertoire. Shared TCR sequences between patients were less evident than in mice, which may be partly attributable to HLA diversity in the patient population.

Library preparation was by the immunoSEQ multiplex PCR assay. To provide template for TCR sequencing, every sample had RNA extracted and reverse transcribed into cDNA. SuperScript III was used to make first-strand cDNA, primed with a 2:1 mix of oligo-dT and random hexamers. A synthetic immune receptor repertoire was used to gauge amplification bias, and whatever bias remained was removed computationally. From the authors' description of their analysis: Raw reads were preprocessed to remove errors, and CDR3 was defined by IMGT conventions from the conserved cysteine to phenylalanine. Clonality was computed by normalizing Shannon entropy by log2 of the number of productive unique TCRs and subtracting the result from 1. CD4 or CD8 identity of scalp clones was inferred by cross-referencing scalp TCRbeta sequences with sorted blood CD4 and CD8 repertoires. TCRdb took this table from immuneACCESS and kept in-frame rearrangements with V and J called. Such tables lack part of the clones; where checked against another copy, unresolved V genes explain under half of the gap, and the rest is unexplained. V and J calls plus clone size are reproduced from that table; the DNA served to infer D and trimming. The sample includes some 150,000 clones, with around 55% observed a single time. The ten largest clones take up roughly a fifth of the sample.

What the time point label conveys for this sample: baseline before oral tofacitinib. Lesional scalp punch biopsies and peripheral blood were obtained from alopecia areata patients. After PBMCs were isolated by density centrifugation and stained for CD3, CD4 and CD8, a FACSAria was used to sort CD4+ and CD8+ T cells. The sample was CD8+ T cells sorted from blood, taken at week 0. The source is a human donor with alopecia areata.

The DNA sequence is as follows: TGCGCCAGCAGCTTGAGCGGCTACAATGAGCAGTTCTTC. Its protein is CASSLSGYNEQFF. This receptor chain uses TRBV5-1 and TRBJ2-1; the D gene is possibly TRBD2, with 5 bases matching. The germline V gene yields SGHRS for CDR1 and YFSETQ for CDR2. Measured from the cysteine to the phenylalanine, the CDR3 is 13 residues long. The DNA shown is the 39-base CDR3, in frame from base 1. V and J are truncated by 1 base and 3 bases respectively, leaving an intervening sequence of 5 bases.